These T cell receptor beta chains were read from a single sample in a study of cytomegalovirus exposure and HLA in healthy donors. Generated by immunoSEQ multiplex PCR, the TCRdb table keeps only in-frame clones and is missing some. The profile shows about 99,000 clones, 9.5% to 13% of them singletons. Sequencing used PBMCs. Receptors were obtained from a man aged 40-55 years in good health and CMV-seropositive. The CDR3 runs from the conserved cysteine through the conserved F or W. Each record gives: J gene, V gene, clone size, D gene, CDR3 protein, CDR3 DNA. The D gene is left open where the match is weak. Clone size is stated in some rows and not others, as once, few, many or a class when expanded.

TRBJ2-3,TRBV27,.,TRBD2,CASSFPGLSTDTQYF,TGTGCCAGCAGTTTCCCGGGACTAAGCACAGATACGCAGTATTTT
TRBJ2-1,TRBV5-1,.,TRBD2,CASSLGTRDEQFF,TGCGCCAGCAGCTTGGGGACTAGGGATGAGCAGTTCTTC
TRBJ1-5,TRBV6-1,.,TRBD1,CASSVGAGQGVQPQHF,TGTGCCAGCAGTGTAGGTGCGGGACAGGGTGTTCAGCCCCAGCATTTT
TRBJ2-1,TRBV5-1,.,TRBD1,CASSIGTGHNEQFF,TGCGCCAGCAGCATCGGGACAGGGCACAATGAGCAGTTCTTC
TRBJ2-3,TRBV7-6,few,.,CASSTRDTDTQYF,TGTGCCAGCAGCACACGGGACACAGATACGCAGTATTTT
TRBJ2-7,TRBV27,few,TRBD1,CASSHRDRNLQYF,TGTGCCAGCAGTCACCGGGACAGGAATTTGCAGTACTTC
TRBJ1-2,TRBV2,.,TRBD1,CASRDRVGGYGYTF,TGTGCTAGCAGGGACAGGGTGGGGGGCTATGGCTACACCTTC
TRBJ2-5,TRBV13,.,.,CASRLQGIQETQYF,TGTGCCAGCAGATTACAGGGCATCCAAGAGACCCAGTACTTC
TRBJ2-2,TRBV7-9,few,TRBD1,CASRDWTGRTGELFF,TGTGCCAGCAGGGATTGGACAGGTCGCACCGGGGAGCTGTTTTTT
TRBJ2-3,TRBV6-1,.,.,CASSEGRPDTQYF,TGTGCCAGCAGTGAGGGGAGACCAGATACGCAGTATTTT
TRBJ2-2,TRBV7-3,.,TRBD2,CASSMTSGSAGELFF,TGTGCCAGCAGCATGACTAGCGGGAGTGCCGGGGAGCTGTTTTTT
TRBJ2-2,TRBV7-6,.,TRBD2,CASSPVLPRTSGKSGELFF,TGTGCCAGCAGTCCAGTTCTACCTAGGACTAGCGGGAAGTCCGGGGAGCTGTTTTTT
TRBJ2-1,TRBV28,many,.,CASSFSRAQFF,TGTGCCAGCAGTTTCTCCAGGGCGCAGTTCTTC
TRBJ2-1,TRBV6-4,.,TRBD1,CASSPMGQGLNEQFF,TGTGCCAGCAGTCCCATGGGACAGGGCCTGAATGAGCAGTTCTTC
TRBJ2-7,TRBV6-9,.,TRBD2,CASLPSSGSYEQYF,TGTGCCAGCCTCCCATCTAGCGGCTCCTACGAGCAGTACTTC
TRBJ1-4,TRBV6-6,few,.,CASSYLATNEKLFF,TGTGCCAGCAGTTACCTTGCAACTAATGAAAAACTGTTTTTT
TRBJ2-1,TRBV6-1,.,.,CASSEGGLNEQFF,TGTGCCAGCAGTGAGGGGGGGCTCAATGAGCAGTTCTTC
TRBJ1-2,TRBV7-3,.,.,CASSLMAGKDGYTF,TGTGCCAGCAGCTTAATGGCAGGGAAGGATGGCTACACCTTC
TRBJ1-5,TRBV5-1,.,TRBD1,CASSLEGAGNQPQHF,TGCGCCAGCAGCTTGGAGGGGGCAGGCAATCAGCCCCAGCATTTT
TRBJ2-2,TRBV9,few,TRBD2,CASSAGGGGGPGELFF,TGTGCCAGCAGCGCGGGGGGAGGAGGTGGTCCCGGGGAGCTGTTTTTT
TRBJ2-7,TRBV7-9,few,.,CASSFGGRVDEQYF,TGTGCCAGCAGCTTTGGTGGGAGAGTCGACGAGCAGTACTTC
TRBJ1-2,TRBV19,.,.,CASSIDSSGIYGYTF,TGTGCCAGTAGTATAGACTCGAGCGGGATCTATGGCTACACCTTC
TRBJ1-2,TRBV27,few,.,CASSLSSARVNGYTF,TGTGCCAGCAGTTTATCTTCCGCCAGGGTCAATGGCTACACCTTC
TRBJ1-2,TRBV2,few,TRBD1,CASSEWTGNYGYTF,TGTGCCAGCAGTGAATGGACAGGAAACTATGGCTACACCTTC
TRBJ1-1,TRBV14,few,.,CASSMSMNTEAFF,TGTGCCAGCAGCATGAGTATGAACACTGAAGCTTTCTTT
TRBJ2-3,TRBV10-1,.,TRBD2,CASSASGTRRTDTQYF,TGCGCCAGCAGCGCTAGCGGGACTCGACGCACAGATACGCAGTATTTT
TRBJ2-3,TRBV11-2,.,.,CASSLEVGAGTQYF,TGTGCCAGCAGCTTAGAGGTGGGAGCGGGTACGCAGTATTTT
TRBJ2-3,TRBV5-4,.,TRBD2,CASIGLVHTDTQYF,TGTGCCAGCATAGGACTAGTCCACACAGATACGCAGTATTTT
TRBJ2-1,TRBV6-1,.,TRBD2,CASTRSGTYNEQFF,TGTGCCAGCACTCGTAGCGGGACGTACAATGAGCAGTTCTTC
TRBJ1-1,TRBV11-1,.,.,CASSFTPAGTEAFF,TGTGCCAGCAGCTTCACACCAGCAGGCACTGAAGCTTTCTTT
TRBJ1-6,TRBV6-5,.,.,CASSYAEGLSPLHF,TGTGCCAGCAGTTACGCGGAGGGTTTGTCACCCCTCCACTTT
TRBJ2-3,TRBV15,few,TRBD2,CATSRSAGSLSDTQYF,TGTGCCACCAGCAGATCAGCGGGAAGTTTATCGGATACGCAGTATTTT
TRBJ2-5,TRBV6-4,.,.,CASSDRRGTQETQYF,TGTGCCAGCAGTGATCGTAGAGGTACGCAAGAGACCCAGTACTTC
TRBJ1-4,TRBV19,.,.,CASSNREKLFF,TGTGCCAGTAGTAATAGAGAAAAACTGTTTTTT
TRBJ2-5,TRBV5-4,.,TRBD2,CATRTSGRSNQETQYF,TGTGCCACCAGGACTAGCGGGAGATCGAACCAAGAGACCCAGTACTTC
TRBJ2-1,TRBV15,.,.,CATSRDFPATNEQFF,TGTGCCACCAGCAGAGATTTCCCAGCGACCAATGAGCAGTTCTTC
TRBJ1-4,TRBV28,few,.,CASSFLTATNEKLFF,TGTGCCAGCAGTTTTCTCACAGCAACTAATGAAAAACTGTTTTTT
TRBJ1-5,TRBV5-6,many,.,CASSLGETGKHF,TGTGCCAGCAGCTTGGGAGAGACAGGAAAGCATTTT
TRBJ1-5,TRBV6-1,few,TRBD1,CASKGNRGQPQHF,TGTGCCAGCAAGGGAAACAGGGGTCAGCCCCAGCATTTT
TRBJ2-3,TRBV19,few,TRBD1,CASSPTGFQDTQYF,TGTGCCAGTAGCCCGACAGGGTTCCAAGATACGCAGTATTTT
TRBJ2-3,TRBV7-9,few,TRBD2,CASSPRIRTSGSGTDTQYF,TGTGCCAGCAGCCCAAGGATACGGACTAGCGGGAGCGGCACAGATACGCAGTATTTT
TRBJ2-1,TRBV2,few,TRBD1,CALTGTGYNEQFF,TGTGCCCTCACCGGGACAGGATACAATGAGCAGTTCTTC
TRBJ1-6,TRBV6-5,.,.,CASSLTANSNSPLHF,TGTGCCAGCAGTCTTACAGCTAACTCTAATTCACCCCTCCACTTT
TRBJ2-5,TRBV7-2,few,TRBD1,CASSLGDRVTETQYF,TGTGCCAGCAGCTTAGGGGACAGAGTTACAGAGACCCAGTACTTC
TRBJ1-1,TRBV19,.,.,CASSFGGGQNTEAFF,TGTGCCAGTAGTTTCGGCGGGGGTCAGAACACTGAAGCTTTCTTT
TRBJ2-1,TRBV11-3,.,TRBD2,CASSLGEGSYNEQFF,TGTGCCAGCAGCTTAGGGGAGGGCTCCTACAATGAGCAGTTCTTC
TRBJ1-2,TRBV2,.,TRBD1,CASSGQGVGGYTF,TGTGCCAGCAGCGGACAGGGGGTGGGTGGCTACACCTTC
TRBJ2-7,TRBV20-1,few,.,CSAYSSYEQYF,TGCAGTGCATATAGCTCCTACGAGCAGTACTTC
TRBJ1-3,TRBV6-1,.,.,CAILGNTIYF,TGTGCCATCCTAGGAAACACCATATATTTT
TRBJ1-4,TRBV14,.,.,CASSQERGTKEKLFF,TGTGCCAGCAGCCAAGAGAGGGGGACAAAAGAAAAACTGTTTTTT
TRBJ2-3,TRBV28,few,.,CASHPQLAGDTQYF,TGTGCCAGCCACCCCCAACTAGCCGGCGATACGCAGTATTTT
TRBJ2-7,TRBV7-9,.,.,CASSYLQVRGSYEQYF,TGTGCCAGCAGCTATCTACAGGTTAGGGGCTCCTACGAGCAGTACTTC
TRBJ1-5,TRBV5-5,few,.,CASSLSGGREPQHF,TGTGCCAGCAGCTTGTCGGGCGGGAGAGAGCCCCAGCATTTT
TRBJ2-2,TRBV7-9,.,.,CASSLGGGNTGELFF,TGTGCCAGCAGCTTAGGTGGCGGCAACACCGGGGAGCTGTTTTTT
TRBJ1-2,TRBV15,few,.,CATSRDQSGYTF,TGTGCCACCAGCAGAGATCAAAGCGGCTACACCTTC
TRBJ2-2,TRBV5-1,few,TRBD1,CASSPTGTGNTGELFF,TGCGCCAGCAGCCCTACCGGGACAGGGAACACCGGGGAGCTGTTTTTT
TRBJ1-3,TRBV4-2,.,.,CASSQAELGDSGNTIYF,TGTGCCAGCAGCCAGGCCGAGCTTGGAGACTCTGGAAACACCATATATTTT
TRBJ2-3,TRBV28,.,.,CASSTPGTPVDTQYF,TGTGCCAGCAGTACTCCCGGGACTCCGGTAGATACGCAGTATTTT
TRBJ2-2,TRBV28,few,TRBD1,CASSIVGTGPTGELFF,TGTGCCAGCAGTATAGTAGGGACAGGGCCTACCGGGGAGCTGTTTTTT